These 25 T cell receptor beta chains originate from one sample sequenced in a study of regulatory T cells in long-lasting Graves disease. Time point in this sample: newly diagnosed GD, antithyroid drugs for less than 3 months. PBMCs provided the RNA from which the TCR library was made. HTBI primers from iRepertoire and Arm-PCR of CDR3 regions yielded the TCR beta libraries. One entry per CDR3 protein results from TCRdb running MiXCR on the multiplex PCR reads. The data contain roughly 500,000 distinct CDR3 sequences, approximately 15% of them singletons. These data also featured in a second study, about T cells in Graves' hyperthyroidism and ophthalmopathy.

The source material was peripheral blood mononuclear cells (PBMCs), sampled at new diagnosis, from a patient treated with antithyroid drugs. The receptors stem from a man under 40 with Graves disease.

This clonotype was detected ten times or more. The V gene is TRBV6-1, the J gene TRBJ1-3, with no clear D. CDR3 size: 14 residues. V gave up 6 bases and J gave up 2 bases, with 11 bases separating them. CDR1 and CDR2 from the germline V gene are MNHNS and SASEGT. CDR3 DNA: TGTGCCAGCAGACAGCAAGACGCTGGAAACACCATATATTTT. This translates into CASRQQDAGNTIYF.

This clonotype was observed at least ten times. V gene TRBV13 combines with J gene TRBJ1-2, with unresolved D. The CDR3 runs to 15 residues. Germline V CDR1 and CDR2: PRHDT, FYEKMQ (reference sequence). With 5 bases removed from V and 1 base from J, the gap between germline ends came to 14 bases. In DNA, the CDR3 is TGTGCCAGCAGCGCCGATAGGATCCTTAACTATGGCTACACCTTC. It translates to CASSADRILNYGYTF.

The table lists this clonotype with many counts. The chain carries TRBV12-3 or TRBV12-4 and TRBJ2-5; 13 nucleotides align to TRBD2. CDR3 length equals 13 residues. Trimming cost V 6 bases and J 9 bases; bases outside gene matches: 4. The CDR3 nucleotides read TGTGCCAGCAGCTTACTAGCGGGAGGGGCCCAGTACTTC. Its protein product is CASSLLAGGAQYF.

J is TRBJ2-7 and V is TRBV28; no reliable D call. With 5 bases removed from V and 0 bases from J, the gap between germline ends came to 14 bases. The CDR3 is 15 amino acids. Germline V gene data show CDR1 as MDHEN and CDR2 as SYDVKM. Here the CDR3 DNA reads TGTGCCAGCAGTCCGACACGACCCCTCTCCTACGAGCAGTACTTC. Its protein is CASSPTRPLSYEQYF.

The V and J genes are TRBV5-4 and TRBJ2-1, with D possibly TRBD2 on 5 matching bases. Germline V gene sequence: CDR1 SGHNT, CDR2 YYREEE (reference sequence). The CDR3 runs 14 residues. V lost 2 bases and J lost 9, with 15 bases in between. The CDR3 DNA is TGTGCCAGCAGCTTCCCGCCTACTAGGAGTGAGCAGTTCTTC. This translates into CASSFPPTRSEQFF.

V usage is TRBV9 and J usage is TRBJ2-7, with TRBD2 matching over 12 bases. After removal of 4 bases from V and 5 bases from J, the junction contained 7 bases not matched to a gene. The length of the CDR3 is 15 residues. The germline CDR1 and CDR2 sequences are SGDLS and YYNGEE. CDR3 sequence reads: CASSPRLAGVDEQYF. In nucleotides, the CDR3 is TGTGCCAGCAGCCCTCGACTAGCGGGAGTGGACGAGCAGTACTTC.

The rearrangement joins TRBV5-1 to TRBJ2-4; TRBD1 matches at 8 bases. The trim removed 4 bases at V and 7 bases at J, leaving 10 bases unmatched. This CDR3 spans 15 amino acids. The germline V gene encodes CDR1 SGHRS and CDR2 YFSETQ. The CDR3 DNA is TGCGCCAGCAGCGCAGGGGGCTTGATTAGGAACATTCAGTACTTC. Protein sequence: CASSAGGLIRNIQYF.

This clonotype occurred many times. The V gene is TRBV6-2 or TRBV6-3, the J gene TRBJ2-1, with 11 bases matching TRBD2. The CDR3 runs 14 residues. Germline trimming cut 3 bases from V and 6 bases from J; bases unmatched to any gene: 1. Germline CDR1 is MNHEY and CDR2 is SVGEGT. The CDR3 nucleotides read TGTGCCAGCAGTTATGGGACTAGCGGCAATGAGCAGTTCTTC. This encodes CASSYGTSGNEQFF.

This clonotype was detected many times. The rearrangement links TRBV3-1 to TRBJ2-1, with D hard to call. CDR3 length: 16 amino acids. Germline lookup yields CDR1 LGHDT and CDR2 YNNKEL (reference sequence). The V end was cut by 4 bases, the J end by 0 bases, with 13 bases between. CDR3 protein: CASSPSGVGSYNEQFF. Written as DNA, the CDR3 is TGTGCCAGCAGCCCCTCAGGCGTAGGCTCCTACAATGAGCAGTTCTTC.

This sequence joins TRBV14 and TRBJ1-2, with D maybe TRBD1 (6 bases). Germline V gene lookup returns CDR1 SGHDN and CDR2 FVKESK. Trimming cost V 4 bases and J 5 bases, with 14 bases left between them. There are 14 residues in the CDR3. The CDR3 nucleotides are TGTGCCAGCAGCCCCCGGGACACGGATTATGGCTACACCTTC. It is translated as CASSPRDTDYGYTF.

Points on this clonotype: A read error may explain this, as a much larger clone is one base away. This chain joins TRBV12-3 or TRBV12-4 and TRBJ1-2, with a tentative D call TRBD1 (6 bases). CDR3 size: 13 residues. The CDR3 nucleotides read TGTGCCAGCAGTTTCGGGCACCGGGGGGGCTGCACCTTC. It codes for CASSFGHRGGCTF.

This clonotype was found a few times. The chain employs TRBV27 and TRBJ1-2; 7 nucleotides match TRBD1. V shed 6 bases and J 4 bases; nucleotides not matched to a gene: 11. The CDR3 is 15 residues long. Germline V gives CDR1 MNHEY, CDR2 SMNVEV (reference sequence). The CDR3 nucleotides are TGTGCCAGCAGCGCAGCCGGGACAGCGATCTATGGCTACACCTTC. Its translation: CASSAAGTAIYGYTF.

Ten or more counts support this clonotype. The rearrangement links TRBV20-1 to TRBJ1-1; D unresolved. The CDR3 contains 14 residues. The ends were cut back, 3 bases at V and 1 base at J, with 12 bases in the middle. Germline lookup yields CDR1 DFQATT and CDR2 SNEGSKA (reference sequence). CDR3 bases: TGCAGTGCTAGGGAGTGGAGTGGGAACACTGAAGCTTTCTTT. Its protein product is CSAREWSGNTEAFF.

This clonotype was detected many times. This chain connects TRBV11-2 to TRBJ1-5, with 7 bases matching TRBD1. Germline V gene sequence: CDR1 SGHAT, CDR2 FQNNGV. The CDR3 has 15 amino acids. V gave up 5 bases and J gave up 2 bases; unmatched junction bases: 6. The CDR3 is CASSVTGAGNQPQHF. The CDR3 DNA reads as TGTGCCAGCAGCGTAACAGGGGCAGGCAATCAGCCCCAGCATTTT.

This chain links TRBV3-1 with TRBJ2-3; 7 bases fit TRBD2. The V gene end was trimmed by 2 bases and the J gene end by 4 bases; junction bases not matched to a gene: 12. Germline CDR1 and CDR2: LGHDT and YNNKEL (reference sequence). CDR3 length equals 17 residues. The DNA of the CDR3 is TGTGCCAGCAGCCAAAAGGGGAGGGCTAGCGACGCAGATACGCAGTATTTT. It yields the protein CASSQKGRASDADTQYF.

For this clonotype: Germline is not matched at one junction end, which may reflect a read error. This sequence joins TRBV18 and TRBJ2-7; D may be TRBD2 (6 bases). CDR3 size: 14 residues. Germline V CDR1 and CDR2: KGHSH, LQKENI. The CDR3 loop reads CASSPKGERAQRDF. In nucleotides, the CDR3 is TGTGCCAGCTCACCCAAGGGCGAGCGGGCCCAGCGGGACTTC.

The rearrangement links TRBV12-3 or TRBV12-4 to TRBJ2-4; D unresolved. The CDR3 is made up of 16 amino acids. V shed 3 bases and J shed 5 bases, with 17 bases lying between them. The CDR3 nucleotides are TGTGCCAGCAGTTTTAGTGCGAGGAACGACGAAAACATTCAGTACTTC. Translated, it gives CASSFSARNDENIQYF.

This clonotype was observed at least ten times. The chain uses TRBV7-9 and TRBJ1-2; no clear D. Germline lookup yields CDR1 SEHNR and CDR2 FQNEAQ (reference sequence). The CDR3 sequence is 15 residues long. The V and J ends lost 2 bases and 5 bases respectively, with 15 bases between them. The CDR3 nucleotides are TGTGCCAGCAGCTTAAGTCAGATACTGTTATATGGCTACACCTTC. Its protein is CASSLSQILLYGYTF.

This clonotype was counted between two and nine times. The chain is built from TRBV30 and TRBJ1-1, with D tentatively TRBD1 (5 bases). Looked up from germline, CDR1 is GTSNPN and CDR2 is SVGIG (reference sequence). The CDR3 extends over 15 amino acids. Trimming removed 3 bases at V and 7 bases at J, with 21 bases between. CDR3 loop: CAWSLGLTGTNEAFF. CDR3 sequence (DNA): TGTGCCTGGAGCCTGGGACTGACTGGAACAAATGAAGCTTTCTTT.

This clonotype was detected ten times or more. The junction departs from the called germline gene at one end, perhaps through a read error. This chain uses TRBV6-2 or TRBV6-3 with TRBJ1-2; D gene ambiguous. CDR3 length: 19 amino acids. CDR1 and CDR2 from the germline V gene are MNHEY and SVGEGT. As DNA, the CDR3 is TGTGCCAGCAGTGACTCGGTAACGGAGGCTCGACGCTCTAACTATGGCTACACCTTC. As protein: CASSDSVTEARRSNYGYTF.

There are many counts of this clonotype. The chain employs TRBV11-2 and TRBJ2-1, with D unclear. The CDR3 consists of 17 residues. The V end was cut by 1 base, the J end by 4 bases, with 17 bases between. Per the germline V gene, CDR1 is SGHAT and CDR2 is FQNNGV. This chain's CDR3 is CASSLGYGGAIYNEQFF. The CDR3, as DNA: TGTGCCAGCAGCTTAGGATACGGCGGAGCCATTTACAATGAGCAGTTCTTC.

This clonotype has a handful of counts. The chain recombines TRBV12-3 or TRBV12-4 with TRBJ2-2; D may be TRBD2 (6 bases). The CDR3 extends over 14 amino acids. The germline V and J ends were trimmed by 6 bases and 9 bases, with 17 bases remaining between them. As DNA, the CDR3 is TGTGCCAGCAGCCCGGGAGCCCATCGGCGGGAGCTGTTTTTT. Amino acids: CASSPGAHRRELFF.

This clonotype has ten or more counts. This sequence joins TRBV10-3 and TRBJ2-1, with 10 bases aligning to TRBD2. From germline, CDR1 is ENHRY and CDR2 SYGVKD. The CDR3 length is 15 residues. With V trimmed by 0 bases and J by 4 bases, 0 bases remained unmatched. For the CDR3, the DNA is TGTGCCATCAGTGAGTCGGGACTAGCGTACAATGAGCAGTTCTTC. Translating it yields CAISESGLAYNEQFF.

This clonotype was counted a few times. The chain employs TRBV7-6 and TRBJ2-1, with 8 bases lining up with TRBD1. The CDR3 contains 16 residues. The J segment lost 0 bases and the V segment lost 5 bases, leaving 6 bases of the junction unmatched. In germline, CDR1 is SGHVS, CDR2 FNYEAQ. CDR3 DNA sequence: TGTGCCAGCAGCCCGAGACAGGGGTTCTCCTACAATGAGCAGTTCTTC. Its protein product is CASSPRQGFSYNEQFF.

This clonotype was seen repeatedly, ten times or more. The J gene is TRBJ1-5, the V gene TRBV2; TRBD1 is a possible D gene (6 bases). CDR3 size: 12 residues. The V and J ends lost 1 base and 11 bases respectively, with 9 bases between them. Germline assignment: CDR1 SNHLY and CDR2 FYNNEI. The CDR3 sequence: CASSEGGGAQHF. For the CDR3, the DNA is TGTGCCAGCAGTGAAGGAGGGGGGGCCCAGCATTTT.